This TCR beta chain was documented in a study of Graves' ophthalmopathy and Graves' hyperthyroidism. Study findings and constraints: Detection in blood was also observed for most expanded thyroid clonotypes above 0.001 frequency.

The PBMCs had their origin in roughly 10 ml of fresh peripheral blood. TCR beta CDR3 regions were amplified from RNA transcripts. After a first-round RT-PCR with HTBI primers, a second-round multiplex PCR was run. One entry per CDR3 protein, called by TCRdb with MiXCR from the multiplex PCR reads. The profile shows 200,000 to 300,000 distinct CDR3 sequences, around 45% of them singletons. In regard to this clonotype: Its antigen is as yet unknown.

Per germline, CDR1 SGHNT and CDR2 YYREEE (reference sequence). V lost 6 bases to trimming and J lost 3 bases; unmatched junction nucleotides: 8. The CDR3 sequence is 14 residues long. The chain is built from TRBV5-4 and TRBJ2-5; 7 nucleotides align to TRBD1. This TCR derives from an adult man with Graves' ophthalmopathy. Sequenced: peripheral blood. The CDR3 is CASTGARGKETQYF. CDR3 nucleotides: TGTGCCAGCACTGGGGCCAGGGGGAAAGAGACCCAGTACTTC.